This T cell receptor (beta chain) appears in the sequencing data of a study of spatial heterogeneity in lung cancer. The ends were cut back, 3 bases at V and 2 bases at J, with 14 bases in the middle. Germline V gene data show CDR1 as SGHRS and CDR2 as YFSETQ. The CDR3 contains 15 residues. TCRdb ran MiXCR on the 5' RACE reads and lists one entry per CDR3 protein. The sample has 75,000 or so distinct CDR3 sequences; about 8.5% are singletons. Stated time point: sample taken at primary tumor resection. Donors were roughly 72 untreated early-stage non-small cell lung cancer patients. Unsorted tumor, nontumor lung tissue or cryopreserved PBMC supplied the whole RNA.

The sequence derives from a male donor with early-stage non-small cell lung cancer. The material was PBMCs, obtained at surgery. The chain has TRBV5-1 and TRBJ1-1, with D hard to call. CDR3 sequence (DNA): TGCGCCAGCAGCTACCTAAGCCCTCAAAACACTGAAGCTTTCTTT. It encodes CASSYLSPQNTEAFF.